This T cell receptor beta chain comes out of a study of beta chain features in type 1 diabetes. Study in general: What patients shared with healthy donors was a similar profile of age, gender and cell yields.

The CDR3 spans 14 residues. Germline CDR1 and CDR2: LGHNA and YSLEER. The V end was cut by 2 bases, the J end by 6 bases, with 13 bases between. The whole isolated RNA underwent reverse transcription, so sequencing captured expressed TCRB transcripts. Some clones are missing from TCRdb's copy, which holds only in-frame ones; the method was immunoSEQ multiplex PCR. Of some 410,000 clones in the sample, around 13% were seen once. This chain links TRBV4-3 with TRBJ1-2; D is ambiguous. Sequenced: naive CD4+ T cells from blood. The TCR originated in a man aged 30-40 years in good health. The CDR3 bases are TGCGCCAGCAGCCAACTCGGCTCTCCCCATGGCTACACCTTC. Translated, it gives CASSQLGSPHGYTF.